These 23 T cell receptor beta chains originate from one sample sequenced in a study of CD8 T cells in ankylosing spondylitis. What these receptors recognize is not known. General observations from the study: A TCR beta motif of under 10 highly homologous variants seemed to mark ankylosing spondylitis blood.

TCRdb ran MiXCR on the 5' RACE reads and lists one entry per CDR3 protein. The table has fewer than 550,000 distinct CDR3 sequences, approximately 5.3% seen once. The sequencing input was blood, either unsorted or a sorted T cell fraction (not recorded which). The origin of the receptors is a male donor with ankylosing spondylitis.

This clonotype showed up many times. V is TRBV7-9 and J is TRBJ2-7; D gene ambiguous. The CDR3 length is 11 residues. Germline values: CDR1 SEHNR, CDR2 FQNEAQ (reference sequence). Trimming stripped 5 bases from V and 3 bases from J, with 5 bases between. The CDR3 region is CASSGDYEQYF. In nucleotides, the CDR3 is TGTGCCAGCAGCGGGGACTACGAGCAGTACTTC.

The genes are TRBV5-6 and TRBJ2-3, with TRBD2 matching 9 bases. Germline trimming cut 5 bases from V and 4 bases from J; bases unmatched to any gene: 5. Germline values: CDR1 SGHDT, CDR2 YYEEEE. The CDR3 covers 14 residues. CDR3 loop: CASRDRTSADTQYF. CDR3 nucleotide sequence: TGTGCCAGCAGAGATCGGACTAGCGCAGATACGCAGTATTTT.

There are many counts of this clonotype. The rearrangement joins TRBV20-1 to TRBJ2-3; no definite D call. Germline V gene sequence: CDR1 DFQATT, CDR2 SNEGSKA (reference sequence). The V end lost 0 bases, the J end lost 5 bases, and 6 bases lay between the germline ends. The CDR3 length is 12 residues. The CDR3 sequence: CSAREIVDTQYF. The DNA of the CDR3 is TGCAGTGCTAGAGAGATCGTAGATACGCAGTATTTT.

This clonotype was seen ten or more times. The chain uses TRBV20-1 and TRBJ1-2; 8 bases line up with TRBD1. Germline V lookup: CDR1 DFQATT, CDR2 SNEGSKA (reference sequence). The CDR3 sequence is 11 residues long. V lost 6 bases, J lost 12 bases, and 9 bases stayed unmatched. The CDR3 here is CSASRGRGDTF. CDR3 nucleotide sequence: TGCAGTGCCTCCAGGGGGCGAGGGGACACCTTC.

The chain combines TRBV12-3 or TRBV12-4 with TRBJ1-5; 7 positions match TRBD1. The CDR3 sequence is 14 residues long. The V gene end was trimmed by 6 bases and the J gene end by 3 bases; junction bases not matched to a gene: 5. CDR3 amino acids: CASSRQGHNQPQHF. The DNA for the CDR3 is TGTGCCAGCAGCCGACAGGGTCACAATCAGCCCCAGCATTTT.

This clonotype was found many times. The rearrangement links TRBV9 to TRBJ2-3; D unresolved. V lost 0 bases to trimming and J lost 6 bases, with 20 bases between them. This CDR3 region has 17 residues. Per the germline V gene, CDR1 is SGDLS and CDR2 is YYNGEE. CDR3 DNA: TGTGCCAGCAGCGTAGGGGGTTACGGATGGAAAGCGGATACGCAGTATTTT. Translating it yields CASSVGGYGWKADTQYF.

The CDR3 loop reads CASSRNPTGQETQYF. The CDR3 DNA is TGTGCCAGCAGTCGGAACCCCACGGGGCAAGAGACCCAGTACTTC. The rearrangement links TRBV11-3 to TRBJ2-5, with a weak D call TRBD2 (5 bases). The V end lost 6 bases, the J end lost 2 bases, and 16 bases lay between the germline ends. The CDR3 extends over 15 amino acids. Per germline, CDR1 SGHNT and CDR2 YENEEA.

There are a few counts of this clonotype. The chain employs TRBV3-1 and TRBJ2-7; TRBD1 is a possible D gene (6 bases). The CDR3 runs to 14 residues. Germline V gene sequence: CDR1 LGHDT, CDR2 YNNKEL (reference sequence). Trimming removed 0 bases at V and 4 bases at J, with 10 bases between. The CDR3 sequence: CASSQEDRSYEQYF. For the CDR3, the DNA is TGTGCCAGCAGCCAAGAGGACAGATCATACGAGCAGTACTTC.

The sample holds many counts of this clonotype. CDR3 DNA: TGCGCCAGCAGCTTGGGTGGGGGGGCTCTATACAATGAGCAGTTCTTC. Its translation is CASSLGGGALYNEQFF. The chain uses TRBV5-1 and TRBJ2-1, with TRBD2 as a possible D gene (7 bases). Germline CDR1 and CDR2: SGHRS and YFSETQ. This CDR3 is 16 amino acids long. Deletions cut 0 bases from V and 4 bases from J, with 14 bases between.

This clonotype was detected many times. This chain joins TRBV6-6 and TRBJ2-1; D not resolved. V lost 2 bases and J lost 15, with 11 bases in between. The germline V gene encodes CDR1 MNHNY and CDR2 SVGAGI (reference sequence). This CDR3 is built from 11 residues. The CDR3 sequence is CASSYEWAAFF. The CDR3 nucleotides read TGTGCCAGCAGTTACGAGTGGGCGGCGTTCTTC.

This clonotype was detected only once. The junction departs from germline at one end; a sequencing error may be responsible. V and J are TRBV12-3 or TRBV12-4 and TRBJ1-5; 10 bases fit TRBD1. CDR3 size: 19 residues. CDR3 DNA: TGTACCAGCAGTCATCCGGGACAGGGGATCCGTAGCGGAAATCAGCCCCAGCATTTT. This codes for CTSSHPGQGIRSGNQPQHF.

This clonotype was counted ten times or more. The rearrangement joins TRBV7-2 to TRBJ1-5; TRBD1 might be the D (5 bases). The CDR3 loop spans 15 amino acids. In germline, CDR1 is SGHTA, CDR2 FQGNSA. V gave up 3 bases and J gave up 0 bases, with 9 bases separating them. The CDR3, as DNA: TGTGCCAGCAGCTTGACAGTTTATAGCAATCAGCCCCAGCATTTT. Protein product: CASSLTVYSNQPQHF.

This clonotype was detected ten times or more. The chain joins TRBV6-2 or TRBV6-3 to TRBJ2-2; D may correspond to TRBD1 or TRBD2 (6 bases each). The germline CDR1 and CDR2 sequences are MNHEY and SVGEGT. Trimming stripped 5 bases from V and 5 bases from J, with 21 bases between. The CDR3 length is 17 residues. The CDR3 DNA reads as TGTGCCAGCAGTCCCTTGGGGGGCAATTTACGGACCGGGGAGCTGTTTTTT. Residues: CASSPLGGNLRTGELFF.

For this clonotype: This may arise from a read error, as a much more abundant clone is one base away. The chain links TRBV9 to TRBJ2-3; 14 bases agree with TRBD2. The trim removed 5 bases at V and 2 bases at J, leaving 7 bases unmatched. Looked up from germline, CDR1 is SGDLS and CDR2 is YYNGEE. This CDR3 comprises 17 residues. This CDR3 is CASRFRLAGGITDTQYF. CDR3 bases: TGTGCCAGCAGATTTAGACTAGCGGGAGGGATCACAGATACGCAGTATTTT.

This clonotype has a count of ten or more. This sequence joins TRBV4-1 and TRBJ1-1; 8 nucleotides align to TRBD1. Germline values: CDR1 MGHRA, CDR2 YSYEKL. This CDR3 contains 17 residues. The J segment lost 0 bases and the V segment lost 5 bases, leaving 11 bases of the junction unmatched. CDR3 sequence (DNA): TGCGCCAGCAGCGGACGATATCACAGGGGGATGAACACTGAAGCTTTCTTT. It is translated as CASSGRYHRGMNTEAFF.

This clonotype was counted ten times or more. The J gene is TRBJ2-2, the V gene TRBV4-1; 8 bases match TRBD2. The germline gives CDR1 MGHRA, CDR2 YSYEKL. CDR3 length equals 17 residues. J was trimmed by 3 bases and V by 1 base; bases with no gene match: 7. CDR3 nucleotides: TGCGCCAGCAGCCAAGCGGCCGGGAGGGCGGACACCGGGGAGCTGTTTTTT. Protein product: CASSQAAGRADTGELFF.

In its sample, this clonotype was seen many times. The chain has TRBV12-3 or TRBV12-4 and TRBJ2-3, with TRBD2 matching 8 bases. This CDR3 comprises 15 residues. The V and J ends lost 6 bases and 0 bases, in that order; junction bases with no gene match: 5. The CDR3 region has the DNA TGTGCCAGCAGCACGGGGGGGACTAGCACAGATACGCAGTATTTT. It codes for CASSTGGTSTDTQYF.

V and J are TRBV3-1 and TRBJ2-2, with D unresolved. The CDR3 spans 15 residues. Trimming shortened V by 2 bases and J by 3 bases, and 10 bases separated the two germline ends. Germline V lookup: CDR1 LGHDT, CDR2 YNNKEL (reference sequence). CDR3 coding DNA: TGTGCCAGCAGCCAAAGGCACGATTACACCGGGGAGCTGTTTTTT. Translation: CASSQRHDYTGELFF.

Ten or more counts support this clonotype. CDR3: CASSSQRTETEAFF. The CDR3 nucleotides read TGTGCCAGCAGCTCACAAAGGACAGAGACTGAAGCTTTCTTT. This chain connects TRBV2 to TRBJ1-1, with a weak D call TRBD1 (6 bases). Trimming pared 6 bases from V and 5 bases from J, leaving 16 bases between. This CDR3 comprises 14 residues. The germline V gene encodes CDR1 SNHLY and CDR2 FYNNEI.

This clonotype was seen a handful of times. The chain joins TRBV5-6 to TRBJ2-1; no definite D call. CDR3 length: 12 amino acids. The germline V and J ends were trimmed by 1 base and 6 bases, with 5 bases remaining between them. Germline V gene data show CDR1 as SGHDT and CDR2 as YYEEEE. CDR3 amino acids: CASSLFSNEQFF. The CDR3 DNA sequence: TGTGCCAGCAGCTTGTTTAGCAATGAGCAGTTCTTC.

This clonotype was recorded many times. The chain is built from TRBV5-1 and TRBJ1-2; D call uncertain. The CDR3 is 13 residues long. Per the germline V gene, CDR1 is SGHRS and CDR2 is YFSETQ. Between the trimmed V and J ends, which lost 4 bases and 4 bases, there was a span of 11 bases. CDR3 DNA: TGCGCCAGCAGCCCTCGCGAAAGCTATGGCTACACCTTC. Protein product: CASSPRESYGYTF.

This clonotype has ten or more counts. The CDR3 DNA follows: TGCAGTGCTGGACAGGGGGTCTACGAGCAGTACTTC. Protein: CSAGQGVYEQYF. V and J are TRBV20-1 and TRBJ2-7, with TRBD1 matching over 10 bases. The trim removed 5 bases at V and 3 bases at J, leaving 1 base unmatched. The CDR3 contains 12 residues. Germline CDR1 is DFQATT and CDR2 is SNEGSKA (reference sequence).

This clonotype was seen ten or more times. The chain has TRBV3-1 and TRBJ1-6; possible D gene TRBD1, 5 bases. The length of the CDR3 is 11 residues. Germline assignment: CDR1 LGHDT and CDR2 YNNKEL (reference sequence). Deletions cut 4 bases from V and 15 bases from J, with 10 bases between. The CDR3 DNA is TGTGCCAGCAGCCTGGGGCGCCACCTCCACTTT. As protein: CASSLGRHLHF.